This TCR beta chain is from a study of cytomegalovirus exposure and HLA in healthy donors. Study results and caveats: Equally common other TCR beta chains were less clonally expanded than HLA-associated ones, a later analysis found. Sequencing artifact likely explains a cluster of highly shared sequence variants. Most CMV-associated TCR beta chains appeared HLA-restricted in a later analysis.

Primers: 60 Vbeta forward and 13 Jbeta reverse. Generated by immunoSEQ multiplex PCR, the TCRdb table keeps only in-frame clones and is missing some. The sample holds 120,000 to 150,000 clones; roughly three fifths are singletons and the top ten take roughly 6%. Germline V gene data show CDR1 as MNHEY and CDR2 as SMNVEV (reference sequence). V was trimmed by 7 bases and J by 10 bases, leaving 25 bases between them. The length of the CDR3 is 15 residues. This clone was observed a single time. What it binds is not known. The chain uses TRBV27 and TRBJ1-1, with D tentatively TRBD1 (5 bases). This TCR was recovered from a woman aged 60-75 years in good health and CMV-seronegative. The sequencing input was PBMCs. In DNA form, the CDR3 reads TGTGCCAGCATCCAAGGGGTGGTTTCCAGGCCGGCAGCTTTCTTT. This translates into CASIQGVVSRPAAFF.